Listed here are 20 T cell receptor beta chains from one sample, sequenced in a study of type 1 regulatory T cells (dated by TCRdb to the early 2020s). These TCRs' antigens remain unknown. The data were produced on an Illumina MiSeq. TCRdb cleaned the public reads at Q25 with fastp, built clones with MiXCR and kept in-frame beta chains. Rows with a matching CDR3 protein are joined into one entry that keeps the most common DNA and genes. The table for this sample lists about 5,800 distinct CDR3 sequences; under 35% of them were counted only once. The ten largest clones capture around 7.7% of the sample. The sample consisted of cultured T cells, either the whole culture or a sorted T cell fraction (not recorded which). The sample's cell subset or site label, in plain terms: Tr1-enriched cell product generated in vitro against host alloantigens. These receptors were obtained from a human donor in good health.

This clonotype was recorded once. The rearrangement joins TRBV20-1 to TRBJ2-3; D is unresolved. The J call could be wrong; TRBJ1-5 is a better fit for the DNA end. The CDR3 loop spans 12 amino acids. The germline gives CDR1 DFQATT, CDR2 SNEGSKA (reference sequence). The CDR3 is CSASLYTDTQHF. The CDR3 bases are TGCAGTGCTTCTCTGTACACAGATACGCAGCATTTT.

This clonotype is termed medium-sized. The chain carries TRBV7-9 and TRBJ2-1, with 8 bases identical to TRBD1. The CDR3 sequence is 13 residues long. Unmatched junction bases numbered 0, after V lost 3 bases and J lost 5 bases. Germline V CDR1 and CDR2: SEHNR, FQNEAQ (reference sequence). CDR3: CASSLTGDNEQFF. For the CDR3, the DNA is TGTGCCAGCAGCTTGACAGGGGACAATGAGCAGTTCTTC.

This clonotype rates as medium-sized. The chain couples TRBV24-1 to TRBJ2-2; 11 bases agree with TRBD1. The CDR3 loop spans 15 amino acids. With V trimmed by 4 bases and J by 6 bases, 3 bases remained unmatched. Germline V gives CDR1 KGHDR, CDR2 SFDVKD. For the CDR3, the DNA is TGTGCCACCAGTGAGGGACAGGGGGATTCCGGGGAGCTGTTTTTT. The encoded protein is CATSEGQGDSGELFF.

This clonotype has at least ten counts. The chain joins TRBV14 to TRBJ1-6; no clear D. The V end was cut by 2 bases, the J end by 8 bases, with 13 bases between. The germline gives CDR1 SGHDN, CDR2 FVKESK. CDR3 size: 15 residues. The CDR3 spells CASSQRAPHDSPLHF. CDR3 DNA: TGTGCCAGCAGCCAAAGGGCCCCCCATGATTCACCCCTCCACTTT.

V is TRBV20-1 and J is TRBJ1-4, with 9 bases matching TRBD1. In germline, CDR1 is DFQATT, CDR2 SNEGSKA (reference sequence). The CDR3 has 13 amino acids. The V and J ends lost 6 bases and 6 bases, in that order; junction bases with no gene match: 5. The CDR3: CSALTGGYEKLFF. The CDR3 region has the DNA TGCAGTGCCCTGACAGGGGGATATGAAAAACTGTTTTTT.

This clonotype rates as medium-sized. This chain links TRBV5-1 with TRBJ2-3; D may be TRBD1 (5 bases). V was shortened by 0 bases and J by 0 bases, with 8 bases between the two germline ends. The CDR3 sequence is 15 residues long. Germline CDR1 and CDR2: SGHRS and YFSETQ. The CDR3 sequence: CASSLEGVSTDTQYF. In nucleotides, the CDR3 is TGCGCCAGCAGCTTGGAAGGGGTCAGCACAGATACGCAGTATTTT.

By sample share, this clonotype is medium-sized (0.01 to 0.1%). The J gene is TRBJ2-7, the V gene TRBV9; D gene ambiguous. CDR1 and CDR2 (germline): SGDLS, YYNGEE. V gave up 4 bases and J gave up 4 bases, with 18 bases separating them. CDR3 length: 15 amino acids. This chain's CDR3 is CASSSLPTSSYEQYF. In nucleotides, the CDR3 is TGTGCCAGCAGCTCCCTTCCCACTTCCTCTTACGAGCAGTACTTC.

This clonotype was seen repeatedly, ten times or more. The genes are TRBV3-1 and TRBJ1-2; tentatively, D is TRBD1 (5 bases). The CDR3 totals 13 residues. CDR1 is LGHDT, CDR2 YNNKEL, per germline (reference sequence). Trimming pared 0 bases from V and 8 bases from J, leaving 10 bases between. CDR3 sequence reads: CASSQDLGPGYTF. The CDR3 DNA follows: TGTGCCAGCAGCCAAGATCTGGGACCAGGCTACACCTTC.

Of note for this clonotype: A clone one base away is much larger, so this may be a read error. V gene TRBV27 combines with J gene TRBJ1-6; the D gene is possibly TRBD1 (6 bases). This CDR3 comprises 16 residues. CDR1 is MNHEY and CDR2 is SMNVEV in the germline V gene (reference sequence). The CDR3 loop is CTSPPITRTAGGPIHF. Here the CDR3 DNA reads TGTACCAGCCCCCCAATCACCCGGACAGCCGGGGGCCCCATCCACTTT.

By sample share, this clonotype is medium-sized. The V and J genes are TRBV12-3 or TRBV12-4 and TRBJ2-2; TRBD1 matches at 7 bases. This CDR3 has 15 amino acids. Losses at the gene ends were 3 bases for V and 2 bases for J; bases not matched to a gene: 3. The CDR3 is CASSLGTVNTGELFF. The CDR3 DNA reads as TGTGCCAGCAGTTTGGGGACAGTTAACACCGGGGAGCTGTTTTTT.

This clonotype was recorded at least ten times. V is TRBV20-1 and J is TRBJ2-5; 11 positions match TRBD1. J was trimmed by 5 bases and V by 3 bases; bases with no gene match: 5. The CDR3 spans 14 residues. Germline CDR1 reads DFQATT; CDR2 reads SNEGSKA (reference sequence). CDR3 DNA sequence: TGCAGTGCTAGGGGGACAGGGGGGCGGGAGACCCAGTACTTC. It codes for CSARGTGGRETQYF.

This clonotype rates as medium-sized (0.01 to 0.1%). The gene calls are TRBV18 and TRBJ1-6; D is unresolved. Germline V gene lookup returns CDR1 KGHSH and CDR2 LQKENI. V was clipped by 6 bases and J by 7 bases, with 10 bases between them. The CDR3 runs to 13 residues. In DNA form, the CDR3 reads TGTGCCAGCTCGACGGGTACCAATTCACCCCTCCACTTT. This sequence encodes CASSTGTNSPLHF.

In its sample, this clonotype ranks as medium-sized (0.01 to 0.1%). The rearrangement links TRBV7-2 to TRBJ1-1; D not certain. The germline V and J ends were trimmed by 7 bases and 4 bases, with 16 bases remaining between them. This CDR3 spans 14 amino acids. Per germline, CDR1 SGHTA and CDR2 FQGNSA. The CDR3 spells CASIQRGKPTEAFF. The CDR3 nucleotides read TGTGCCAGCATACAAAGAGGGAAGCCCACTGAAGCTTTCTTT.

Sample share makes this clonotype medium-sized. The chain is built from TRBV20-1 and TRBJ1-1; no definite D call. The V end lost 6 bases, the J end lost 2 bases, and 7 bases lay between the germline ends. The CDR3 is made up of 11 amino acids. Germline V CDR1 and CDR2: DFQATT, SNEGSKA (reference sequence). In nucleotides, the CDR3 is TGCAGTGCCGGGGTTAACACTGAAGCTTTCTTT. Translating gives CSAGVNTEAFF.

By proportion, this clonotype is medium-sized. The chain couples TRBV18 to TRBJ2-3, with 8 bases aligning to TRBD2. Germline CDR1 and CDR2: KGHSH and LQKENI. J was trimmed by 5 bases and V by 3 bases; bases with no gene match: 4. This CDR3 is 14 amino acids long. The CDR3: CASSPKAGGDTQYF. The CDR3 DNA reads as TGTGCCAGCTCACCGAAGGCGGGAGGAGATACGCAGTATTTT.

By share, this clonotype ranks as medium-sized. This chain uses TRBV20-1 with TRBJ2-5; a weak D match, TRBD2 (5 bases). This CDR3 contains 14 residues. CDR1 DFQATT and CDR2 SNEGSKA come from the germline V gene (reference sequence). The V and J ends lost 2 bases and 4 bases respectively, with 14 bases between them. Here the CDR3 DNA reads TGCAGTGCTAGAAGGCCGGGGTTGACAGAGACCCAGTACTTC. It is translated as CSARRPGLTETQYF.

By share, this clonotype counts as medium-sized (0.01 to 0.1%). This chain uses TRBV27 with TRBJ2-1; 8 positions agree with TRBD2. J gave up 2 bases and V 3 bases, and 9 bases lay outside the gene matches. CDR1 MNHEY and CDR2 SMNVEV come from the germline V gene (reference sequence). The CDR3 has 17 amino acids. The CDR3 loop is CASSFLRGSGAYNEQFF. The CDR3 bases are TGTGCCAGCAGTTTCCTCCGAGGTAGCGGGGCCTACAATGAGCAGTTCTTC.

The rearrangement links TRBV5-1 to TRBJ1-5, with 8 bases identical to TRBD1. The V gene's germline CDR1 is SGHRS and CDR2 YFSETQ. The CDR3 runs to 15 residues. After removal of 4 bases from V and 3 bases from J, the junction contained 6 bases not matched to a gene. The CDR3 spells CASSLGTGNNQPQHF. CDR3 coding DNA: TGCGCCAGCAGCCTAGGGACAGGAAACAATCAGCCCCAGCATTTT.

By sample fraction, this clonotype is medium-sized. The CDR3 loop is CATSSGLGTEAFF. The DNA of the CDR3 is TGTGCCACCAGTTCAGGGCTGGGCACTGAAGCTTTCTTT. The chain combines TRBV24-1 with TRBJ1-1; tentative D call: TRBD1 (5 bases). The V end lost 6 bases, the J end lost 4 bases, and 11 bases lay between the germline ends. CDR3 length equals 13 residues. Germline CDR1 and CDR2: KGHDR and SFDVKD.

This clonotype was picked up many times. V gene TRBV19 combines with J gene TRBJ1-5; D remains ambiguous. The V end lost 7 bases, the J end lost 5 bases, and 15 bases lay between the germline ends. The CDR3 spans 14 residues. Germline V gives CDR1 LNHDA, CDR2 SQIVND (reference sequence). The CDR3 reads CASTPRDRYQPQHF. The CDR3 coding sequence is TGTGCCAGTACCCCCCGGGATCGTTATCAGCCCCAGCATTTT.